Given below is one TCR beta chain in context. Its target is unknown. The source of the sample is a study of cytotoxic CD8 clonotypes in ibrutinib-treated CLL. About the study: Of the patients, about 12 were relapsed/refractory, some 15 treatment-naive and about 17 IGHV unmutated. Study-level points and caveats: Baseline clonality was higher than in age-matched healthy donors and moved in step with circulating CD8+ T-cell counts. Clonality went higher at ibrutinib response and then dropped back toward baseline at progression.

TCR beta libraries used 2 to 2.5 micrograms of genomic DNA from cryopreserved PBMCs. The CDR3 runs to 12 residues. The germline CDR1 and CDR2 sequences are SEHNR and FQNEAQ (reference sequence). V was cut by 2 bases and J by 6 bases, with 6 bases left in between. The table came from immunoSEQ multiplex PCR; TCRdb's copy has only in-frame clones and leaves some out. The repertoire holds fewer than 75,000 clones, less than 75% seen once, with about 40% in the top ten. V and J are TRBV7-9 and TRBJ2-3, with D unclear. The sequences come from PBMCs, collected after 12 months of ibrutinib treatment. This clonotype was obtained from a human donor with chronic lymphocytic leukemia. CDR3 bases: TGTGCCAGCAGCTTATGGGTTGATACGCAGTATTTT. This gives the protein CASSLWVDTQYF. The whole variable domain, remainder taken from reference TRBV7-9 and TRBJ2-3, is DTGVSQNPRHKITKRGQNVTFRCDPISEHNRLYWYRQTLGQGPEFLTYFQNEAQLEKSRLLSDRFSAERPKGSFSTLEIQRTEQGDSAMYLCASSLWVDTQYFGPGTRLTVL.